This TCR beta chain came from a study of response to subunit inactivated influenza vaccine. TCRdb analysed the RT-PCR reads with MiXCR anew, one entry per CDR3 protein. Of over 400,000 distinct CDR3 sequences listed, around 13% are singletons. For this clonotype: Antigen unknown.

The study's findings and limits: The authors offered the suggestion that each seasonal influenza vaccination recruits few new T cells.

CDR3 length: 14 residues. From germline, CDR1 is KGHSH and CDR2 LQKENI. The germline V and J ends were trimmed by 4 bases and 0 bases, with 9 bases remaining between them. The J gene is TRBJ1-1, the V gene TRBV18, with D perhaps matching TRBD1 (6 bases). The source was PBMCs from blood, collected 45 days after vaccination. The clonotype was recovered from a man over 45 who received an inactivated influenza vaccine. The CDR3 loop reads CASSQGHMNTEAFF. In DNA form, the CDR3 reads TGTGCCAGCTCACAGGGACACATGAACACTGAAGCTTTCTTT.